This T cell receptor beta chain was identified during a study of siplizumab effects on memory and regulatory T cells. The CDR3 has 18 residues. Germline CDR1 is SGHVS and CDR2 is FNYEAQ. With 4 bases clipped from V and 3 bases from J, the junction kept 17 bases outside the gene matches. Comments on this clone: Antigen: not known.

Produced via immunoSEQ multiplex PCR; TCRdb's table is partial and in-frame only. The table records 8,000 to 9,000 clones, 60% to 80% of them present only once. Study outcomes and limitations: Siplizumab cultures yielded proliferating Tregs whose suppressive function was not confirmed.

J is TRBJ2-7 and V is TRBV7-6, with 8 bases lining up with TRBD2. This receptor was taken from a human donor in good health. Input material: effector memory CD8+ T cells sorted from blood. The sample's subset: unstimulated CD8+ effector memory T cells. The CDR3 spells CASSYQYPGAGGYYEQYF. As DNA, the CDR3 is TGTGCCAGCAGCTACCAGTACCCCGGGGCGGGAGGTTACTACGAGCAGTACTTC.